This T cell receptor beta chain was documented in a study of blood T cell repertoires in COVID-19 (dated by TCRdb to the early 2020s). Regarding the research as a whole: The collaborator samples originated in the United States, Italy and Spain and spanned the acute and convalescent phases of COVID-19. The prospective study material was composed of cDNA or gDNA derived from T cells, B-cell-depleted T cells, or PBMCs. The dataset comprised deeply sampled blood TCRbeta repertoires from subjects exposed to, actively infected with, or recovered from COVID-19. The repertoires were made available in a free public database intended to serve as a resource for research on the immune response to SARS-CoV-2. The samples were drawn from the first 160 participants of the ongoing ImmuneRACE study and from 1,254 subjects provided by 6 global collaborators. Sample metadata almost always included a de-identified subject ID, COVID-19 status, age in years and sex. HLA class I and class II types, where available, came from metadata supplied by the sample provider rather than from assay-based typing.

Trimming at the junction amounts to 7 bases on V and 2 bases on J, and the germline ends lie 18 bases apart. The germline V gene sets CDR1 to MDHEN and CDR2 to SYDVKM. Spanning cysteine to phenylalanine, the CDR3 consists of 15 amino acids. The kept DNA is CDR3 alone, 45 bases in frame from the first base. TCRbeta CDR3 regions were amplified from genomic DNA using the immunoSEQ Assay, a bias-controlled multiplex PCR. The authors' pipeline ran thus. The number of nucleated cells in each sample was estimated from the amplification of reference gene primers within the assay. To quantify the absolute abundance of each unique TCRbeta CDR3 rearrangement, sequence reads were collapsed and filtered. For each sample, productive Simpson clonality was calculated as the square root of Simpson's diversity index across productive rearrangements. The table comes from immuneACCESS by way of TCRdb, which keeps in-frame sequences with V and J called. Part of the clones is missing from these tables; in studies checked, under half for an unresolved V gene and the rest for unknown reasons. The V and J calls and clone size were taken over from that table, and D and trimming were inferred from the DNA. The sample table holds approximately 80,000 clones, of which 88% were seen once. The top ten hold 9.1% of the sample.

The paper's findings and limits, for the study overall: The quantity of clinical and demographic metadata differed by source and by participant and was supplied without curation.

Whole blood was collected in K2EDTA tubes by collaborating institutions according to the institutions' own protocols. For TCRbeta analysis, collaborator samples were shipped as frozen whole blood, as isolated PBMCs, or as DNA extracted from either sample type. In regard to this clone: Its antigen is currently not known. Qualities for individual bases were not recorded, and no much larger clone is one base off.

Material for sequencing was peripheral blood. The chain couples TRBV28 to TRBJ2-7; the D gene is perhaps TRBD1, on 6 matching bases. The clonotype originates from a human donor in a cohort sampled during active COVID-19. At the DNA level, the sequence is TGTGCCAGCACCCTCCAGGGGCAGATAGCCTACGAGCAGTACTTC. The translation is CASTLQGQIAYEQYF.